Listed here are 23 T cell receptor beta chains from one sample, sequenced in a study of blood T cell repertoires in COVID-19. Repertoires were generated with immunoSEQ multiplex PCR, while TCRdb's copy carries only in-frame clones and drops some. The sample records 95,000 to 110,000 clones, 90% to 95% being singletons. Material for sequencing was peripheral blood. The source is a human donor in a cohort sampled during active COVID-19.

CDR3 sequence reads: CASSQWRGLYEQYF. The CDR3 DNA reads TGTGCCAGCAGCCAATGGCGGGGGCTATACGAGCAGTACTTC. J is TRBJ2-7 and V is TRBV4-2; D is possibly TRBD2 (7 bases). Germline V gives CDR1 LGHNA, CDR2 YNFKEQ. CDR3 length: 14 residues. Trimming removed 2 bases from V and 4 bases from J, with 12 bases in between.

The chain links TRBV11-3 to TRBJ1-2; D is unresolved. Trimming cost V 3 bases and J 2 bases, with 10 bases left between them. CDR3 length equals 14 residues. Germline CDR1 is SGHNT and CDR2 is YENEEA. CDR3: CASSFRESNYGYTF. CDR3 nucleotides: TGTGCCAGCAGCTTTCGGGAATCCAACTATGGCTACACCTTC.

The rearrangement joins TRBV30 to TRBJ1-4, with D unresolved. CDR3 size: 12 residues. V lost 6 bases and J lost 4, with 9 bases in between. Germline V gene data show CDR1 as GTSNPN and CDR2 as SVGIG (reference sequence). This CDR3 is CACSGNNEKLFF. The CDR3 DNA reads as TGTGCCTGTTCGGGAAATAATGAAAAACTGTTTTTT.

This chain connects TRBV2 to TRBJ2-5; 13 bases are shared with TRBD2. The J segment lost 5 bases and the V segment lost 0 bases, leaving 9 bases of the junction unmatched. Germline loops: CDR1 SNHLY, CDR2 FYNNEI. This CDR3 has 18 amino acids. CDR3 sequence: CASSEAPGLAGVGETQYF. CDR3 nucleotide sequence: TGTGCCAGCAGTGAAGCGCCTGGACTAGCGGGGGTCGGGGAGACCCAGTACTTC. Full variable domain (rest looked up from reference TRBV2 and TRBJ2-5): EPEVTQTPSHQVTQMGQEVILRCVPISNHLYFYWYRQILGQKVEFLVSFYNNEISEKSEIFDDQFSVERPDGSNFTLKIRSTKLEDSAMYFCASSEAPGLAGVGETQYFGPGTRLLVL.

The chain links TRBV4-3 to TRBJ2-6, with 7 bases matching TRBD1. The CDR3 spans 16 residues. Trimming at V came to 4 bases and at J to 0 bases, leaving 3 bases not matched to a gene. Germline-derived CDR1 and CDR2 are LGHNA and YSLEER. The CDR3 loop is CASSPTGASGANVLTF. CDR3 coding DNA: TGCGCCAGCAGCCCAACAGGGGCCTCTGGGGCCAACGTCCTGACTTTC.

The chain combines TRBV2 with TRBJ2-1; D unresolved. V dropped 2 bases and J dropped 10 bases, with 3 bases sitting between them. CDR1 and CDR2 (germline): SNHLY, FYNNEI. The CDR3 has 10 amino acids. The CDR3 region is CASSEPEQFF. The CDR3 coding sequence is TGTGCCAGCAGTGAACCGGAGCAGTTCTTC.

The genes are TRBV4-2 and TRBJ1-1; 9 bases map to TRBD1. With 2 bases clipped from V and 4 bases from J, the junction kept 5 bases outside the gene matches. Germline V gene sequence: CDR1 LGHNA, CDR2 YNFKEQ. The length of the CDR3 is 15 residues. CDR3 nucleotide sequence: TGTGCCAGCAGCCAAACGCGACAGGGGGGCACTGAAGCTTTCTTT. Translated: CASSQTRQGGTEAFF.

This rearrangement joins TRBV27 to TRBJ1-3; a possible D gene is TRBD1 (6 bases). CDR3 size: 15 residues. V lost 6 bases and J lost 1, with 13 bases in between. Germline loops: CDR1 MNHEY, CDR2 SMNVEV (reference sequence). The CDR3 reads CASRDGQSSGNTIYF. The CDR3 DNA reads as TGTGCCAGCAGAGACGGACAGAGTTCTGGAAACACCATATATTTT.

This chain's CDR3 is CSASYRTSVYNEQFF. The CDR3 nucleotides read TGCAGTGCTAGTTACCGGACTAGCGTCTACAATGAGCAGTTCTTC. The chain combines TRBV20-1 with TRBJ2-1, with 9 bases fitting TRBD2. J lost 3 bases, V lost 3 bases, and 6 bases had no gene match. The CDR3 contains 15 residues. Germline V gene lookup returns CDR1 DFQATT and CDR2 SNEGSKA (reference sequence).

CDR3 in amino acids: CASSVMTTGSTEAFF. The CDR3 bases are TGTGCCAGCAGTGTAATGACCACAGGGAGCACTGAAGCTTTCTTT. This chain joins TRBV6-2 or TRBV6-3 and TRBJ1-1, with D tentatively TRBD1 (6 bases). V lost 5 bases and J 4 bases, leaving 17 bases between the germline ends. Looked up from germline, CDR1 is MNHEY and CDR2 is SVGEGT. The CDR3 consists of 15 residues.

The chain combines TRBV3-1 (or the pseudogene TRBV3-2) with TRBJ2-3; TRBD2 matches 10 bases. Looked up from germline, CDR1 is LGHDT and CDR2 is YNNKEL (reference sequence). The trim removed 1 base at V and 2 bases at J, leaving 6 bases unmatched. The CDR3 is 17 residues long. CDR3 sequence: CASSQGRTSGNTDTQYF. CDR3 DNA sequence: TGTGCCAGCAGCCAAGGACGGACTAGCGGCAACACAGATACGCAGTATTTT.

The chain is built from TRBV6-4 and TRBJ1-2; the D is unclear. CDR3 size: 13 residues. CDR1 and CDR2 (germline): MRHNA, SNTAGT. Trimming took off 5 bases at V and 4 bases at J, with 11 bases between the two ends. The CDR3 DNA sequence: TGTGCCAGCAGTCCCCAGGTTCCCTATGGCTACACCTTC. Translation: CASSPQVPYGYTF.

This chain links TRBV30 with TRBJ1-6, with D perhaps matching TRBD1 (5 bases). The length of the CDR3 is 13 residues. CDR1 and CDR2 (germline): GTSNPN, SVGIG (reference sequence). V shed 4 bases and J shed 4 bases, with 8 bases lying between them. CDR3 bases: TGTGCCTGGAATTCAGGGTATAATTCACCCCTCCACTTT. This encodes CAWNSGYNSPLHF.

V is TRBV27 and J is TRBJ1-1; 7 bases line up with TRBD1. The V and J ends lost 4 bases and 1 base, in that order; junction bases with no gene match: 0. The germline gives CDR1 MNHEY, CDR2 SMNVEV (reference sequence). The CDR3 is 13 residues long. As DNA, the CDR3 is TGTGCCAGCAGTTGGACAGGGAACACTGAAGCTTTCTTT. It specifies CASSWTGNTEAFF.

As DNA, the CDR3 is TGTGCCAGCAGCGTAGAGAGCGGGGCCTCCTACGAGCAGTACTTC. Amino acid sequence: CASSVESGASYEQYF. This rearrangement joins TRBV9 to TRBJ2-7; 7 bases are shared with TRBD2. The V gene's germline CDR1 is SGDLS and CDR2 YYNGEE. V trimming: 0 bases; J trimming: 0 bases; junction bases outside the gene matches: 3. The CDR3 totals 15 residues.

The chain carries TRBV4-3 and TRBJ2-1; possible D gene TRBD1, 6 bases. The CDR3 has 15 residues. V dropped 0 bases and J dropped 7 bases, with 13 bases sitting between them. The germline V gene encodes CDR1 LGHNA and CDR2 YSLEER. The CDR3 DNA reads TGCGCCAGCAGCCAAGATGGGATAGGGGGTAATGAGCAGTTCTTC. Translation gives CASSQDGIGGNEQFF.

The V gene is TRBV5-5, the J gene TRBJ2-2, with 10 bases that match TRBD1. V gave up 4 bases and J gave up 4 bases; unmatched junction bases: 10. Per germline, CDR1 SGHKS and CDR2 YYEKEE (reference sequence). The CDR3 length is 17 residues. CDR3 protein: CASSKLPGQGPTGELFF. The CDR3 nucleotides read TGTGCCAGCAGCAAGCTACCGGGACAGGGGCCCACCGGGGAGCTGTTTTTT.

V usage is TRBV7-8 and J usage is TRBJ2-7, with TRBD1 as a possible D gene (6 bases). The CDR3 is 13 amino acids. Trimming left V 5 bases short and J 5 bases short, with 13 bases between. Germline values: CDR1 SGHVS, CDR2 FQNEAQ. CDR3 in amino acids: CASSPAQGHEQYF. CDR3 nucleotides: TGTGCCAGCAGCCCGGCACAGGGCCACGAGCAGTACTTC.

The rearrangement links TRBV7-3 to TRBJ2-2; the match to TRBD2 covers 10 bases. The CDR3 spans 17 residues. With V trimmed by 2 bases and J by 4 bases, 7 bases remained unmatched. Germline-derived CDR1 and CDR2 are SGHTA and FQGTGA. Here the CDR3 DNA reads TGTGCCAGCAGCTTATCAGCGGGGGGGCGGAGCACCGGGGAGCTGTTTTTT. It yields the protein CASSLSAGGRSTGELFF.

V usage is TRBV3-1 (or the pseudogene TRBV3-2) and J usage is TRBJ2-5; maybe TRBD1 (5 bases). Per germline, CDR1 LGHDT and CDR2 YNNKEL (reference sequence). Trimming took 1 base from V and 6 from J, leaving 12 bases between them. The CDR3 runs 14 residues. CDR3 in DNA: TGTGCCAGCAGCCAAGTCATGCAGGGCCAGACCCAGTACTTC. Translation gives CASSQVMQGQTQYF.

V and J are TRBV2 and TRBJ1-1; no clear D. The germline V and J ends were trimmed by 7 bases and 0 bases, with 3 bases remaining between them. CDR1 and CDR2 from the germline V gene are SNHLY and FYNNEI. The CDR3 contains 11 residues. Here the CDR3 reads CASTLNTEAFF. CDR3 bases: TGTGCCAGCACTTTGAACACTGAAGCTTTCTTT.

The V call is TRBV9, the J call TRBJ2-3; 10 positions agree with TRBD1. The CDR3 is made up of 15 amino acids. With 2 bases clipped from V and 4 bases from J, the junction kept 4 bases outside the gene matches. Looked up from germline, CDR1 is SGDLS and CDR2 is YYNGEE. In DNA, the CDR3 is TGTGCCAGCAGCGTTGGGACAGGGGTCTCAGATACGCAGTATTTT. Translating it yields CASSVGTGVSDTQYF.

A few counts support this clone. The chain couples TRBV19 to TRBJ1-1; TRBD1 is a possible D gene (5 bases). The CDR3 loop spans 14 amino acids. Germline values: CDR1 LNHDA, CDR2 SQIVND (reference sequence). V was cut by 4 bases and J by 3 bases, with 12 bases left in between. CDR3 nucleotides: TGTGCCAGTAGTAGCAGGGTCGCGGACACTGAAGCTTTCTTT. Amino acid sequence: CASSSRVADTEAFF.